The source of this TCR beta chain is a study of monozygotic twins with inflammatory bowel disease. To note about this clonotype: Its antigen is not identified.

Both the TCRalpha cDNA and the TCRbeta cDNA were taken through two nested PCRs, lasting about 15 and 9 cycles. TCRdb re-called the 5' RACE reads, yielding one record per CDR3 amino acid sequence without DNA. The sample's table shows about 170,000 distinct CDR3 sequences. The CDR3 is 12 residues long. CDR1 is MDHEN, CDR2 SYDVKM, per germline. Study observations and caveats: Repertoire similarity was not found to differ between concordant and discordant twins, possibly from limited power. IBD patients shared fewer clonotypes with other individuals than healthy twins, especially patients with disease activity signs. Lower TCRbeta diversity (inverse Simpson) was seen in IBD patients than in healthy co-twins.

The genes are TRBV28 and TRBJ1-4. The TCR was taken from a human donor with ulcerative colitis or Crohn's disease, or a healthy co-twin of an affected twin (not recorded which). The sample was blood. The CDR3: CASSSGLRELFF. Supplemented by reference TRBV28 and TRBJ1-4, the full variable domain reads DVKVTQSSRYLVKRTGEKVFLECVQDMDHENMFWYRQDPGLGLRLIYFSYDVKMKEKGDIPEGYSVSREKKERFSLILESASTNQTSMYLCASSSGLRELFFGSGTQLSVL.